This is a list of T cell receptor beta chains from one sample in a study of human T cells and chemical hapten exposure. TCRdb re-analysed the RACE reads in MiXCR, keeping a single row per CDR3 protein. Of some 78,000 distinct CDR3 sequences listed, approximately 8% are singletons. The sample comprised whole blood. These receptors all stem from a male donor in good health. Some clones in this sample may be carry-over from other donors' samples. CDR3s include the opening cysteine and the closing phenylalanine or tryptophan. Each record gives: J gene, clone size, V gene, D gene, CDR3 protein, CDR3 DNA. The D gene is left open where the match is weak. The size entry is marked missing in some rows and otherwise reads once, few, many or a size class.

J gene: TRBJ2-3
clone size: -
V gene: TRBV5-4
D gene: TRBD2
CDR3 protein: CASSQRLAGVTDTQYF
CDR3 DNA: TGTGCCAGCAGCCAAAGACTAGCGGGAGTTACAGATACGCAGTATTTT

J gene: TRBJ1-1
clone size: -
V gene: TRBV27
D gene: TRBD1
CDR3 protein: CASSRQGLTEAFF
CDR3 DNA: TGTGCCAGCAGTAGACAGGGACTTACTGAAGCTTTCTTT

J gene: TRBJ1-1
clone size: many
V gene: TRBV6-5
D gene: -
CDR3 protein: CASSYSIGGEAFF
CDR3 DNA: TGTGCCAGCAGTTACTCGATAGGCGGTGAAGCTTTCTTT

J gene: TRBJ2-7
clone size: -
V gene: TRBV10-3
D gene: TRBD1
CDR3 protein: CAISPQGAGSYEQYF
CDR3 DNA: TGTGCCATCAGCCCACAGGGGGCAGGGTCCTACGAGCAGTACTTC

J gene: TRBJ1-6
clone size: few
V gene: TRBV12-3/TRBV12-4
D gene: -
CDR3 protein: CASSFARPSSYNSPLHF
CDR3 DNA: TGTGCCAGCAGTTTTGCCCGCCCGAGCTCCTATAATTCACCCCTCCACTTT

J gene: TRBJ2-7
clone size: -
V gene: TRBV7-2
D gene: -
CDR3 protein: CASSVLGEQYF
CDR3 DNA: TGTGCCAGCAGTGTTTTGGGGGAGCAGTACTTC

J gene: TRBJ2-7
clone size: few
V gene: TRBV5-1
D gene: TRBD1
CDR3 protein: CASSYDRDRASYEQYF
CDR3 DNA: TGCGCCAGCAGCTACGACCGGGACAGGGCGTCCTACGAGCAGTACTTC

J gene: TRBJ2-7
clone size: many
V gene: TRBV20-1
D gene: TRBD1
CDR3 protein: CSARDRSTGSRPYEQYF
CDR3 DNA: TGCAGTGCTAGAGATAGGTCGACAGGGTCTCGGCCCTACGAGCAGTACTTC

J gene: TRBJ2-6
clone size: few
V gene: TRBV15
D gene: -
CDR3 protein: CATSRVQGSPGANVLTF
CDR3 DNA: TGTGCCACCAGCAGAGTCCAGGGAAGTCCTGGGGCCAACGTCCTGACTTTC

J gene: TRBJ2-3
clone size: many
V gene: TRBV5-1
D gene: -
CDR3 protein: CASSSSIGGDTQYF
CDR3 DNA: TGCGCCAGCAGCTCCTCCATTGGGGGAGATACGCAGTATTTT

J gene: TRBJ1-5
clone size: few
V gene: TRBV6-5
D gene: -
CDR3 protein: CASSYSAGPRWPQHF
CDR3 DNA: TGTGCCAGCAGTTACTCAGCAGGGCCGAGGTGGCCCCAGCATTTT

J gene: TRBJ2-3
clone size: many
V gene: TRBV10-3
D gene: TRBD2
CDR3 protein: CAISESILAGGTDTQYF
CDR3 DNA: TGTGCCATCAGTGAGTCCATTTTGGCGGGGGGCACAGATACGCAGTATTTT

J gene: TRBJ2-7
clone size: few
V gene: TRBV19
D gene: -
CDR3 protein: CASSDRFYEQYF
CDR3 DNA: TGTGCCAGTTCCGACAGGTTCTACGAGCAGTACTTC

J gene: TRBJ2-5
clone size: few
V gene: TRBV12-3/TRBV12-4
D gene: TRBD2
CDR3 protein: CASSFRLAVSPETQYF
CDR3 DNA: TGTGCCAGCAGTTTTAGACTAGCGGTCTCCCCAGAGACCCAGTACTTC

J gene: TRBJ2-5
clone size: many
V gene: TRBV12-3/TRBV12-4
D gene: -
CDR3 protein: CASRSAVGSQETQYF
CDR3 DNA: TGTGCCAGCAGATCAGCTGTTGGCTCCCAAGAGACCCAGTACTTC